Listed here is a single TCR beta chain. Its antigen is still unknown. Between the trimmed V and J ends, which lost 3 bases and 5 bases, there was a span of 19 bases. CDR1 and CDR2 from the germline V gene are DFQATT and SNEGSKA (reference sequence). The CDR3 is made up of 15 amino acids. Only in-frame clones appear in the TCRdb table, and some are missing; sequencing was by immunoSEQ multiplex PCR. Of roughly 160,000 clones in the sample, roughly nine tenths were seen once. Analysis merged second doses at about 4 or about 12 weeks. The data stem from a study of T cell responses to AZD1222 COVID-19 vaccine. Study observations and caveats: Researchers report vaccine-associated CD4 TCRs spanning spike, with dominance at 160-218 and 743-854. Possibly, clonal diversity was underestimated; donors were largely white British and included more females.

Material: peripheral blood, obtained 28 days after the second AZD1222 dose. This rearrangement joins TRBV20-1 to TRBJ1-1; tentative D call: TRBD1 (6 bases). The sequence was obtained from an adult who received the AZD1222 COVID-19 vaccine. The CDR3 DNA reads TGCAGTGCTAGTCGTGGGCGGGGGCAAGGAACTGAAGCTTTCTTT. This translates into CSASRGRGQGTEAFF.